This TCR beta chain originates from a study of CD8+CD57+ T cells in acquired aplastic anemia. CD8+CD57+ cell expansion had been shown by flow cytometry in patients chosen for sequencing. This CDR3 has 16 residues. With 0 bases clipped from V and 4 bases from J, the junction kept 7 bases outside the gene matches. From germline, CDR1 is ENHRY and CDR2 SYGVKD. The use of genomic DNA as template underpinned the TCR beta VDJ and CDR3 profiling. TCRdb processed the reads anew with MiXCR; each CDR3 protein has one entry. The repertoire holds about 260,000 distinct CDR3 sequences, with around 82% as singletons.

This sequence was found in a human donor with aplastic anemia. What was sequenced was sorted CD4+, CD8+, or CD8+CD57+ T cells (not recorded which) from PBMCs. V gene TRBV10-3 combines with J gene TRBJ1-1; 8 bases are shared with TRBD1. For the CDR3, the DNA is TGTGCCATCAGTGAGTCTTCAGGACAGGGTTTCACTGAAGCTTTCTTT. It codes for CAISESSGQGFTEAFF.